This T cell receptor beta chain was captured by sequencing in a study of cytomegalovirus exposure and HLA in healthy donors. About the research overall: Earlier findings included roughly 120 million unique TCR beta sequences obtained from around 180 million T cells. Study results and limitations: According to the study, 160 or so TCR beta chains were cytomegalovirus-associated. Cytomegalovirus status was reportedly diagnosed by the classifier with high specificity and sensitivity. Earlier analysis looked at TCR beta V segments, and most were productive about 87% or about 30% of the time.

In regard to this clone: Its specificity is unknown. Other nucleotide sequences from this sample produce the same CDR3.

Germline-derived CDR1 and CDR2 are SQVTM and ANQGSEA. The CDR3 is 15 amino acids. V dropped 7 bases and J dropped 2; count of bases not matched to a gene: 12. Vbeta (60) and Jbeta (13) primers were used in the PCR. Profiled with immunoSEQ multiplex PCR; TCRdb holds only in-frame clones, not every one. The data show about 120,000 clones, with about four fifths seen just once and around 1.5% held by the top ten. This chain joins TRBV29-1 and TRBJ1-1; 8 bases are shared with TRBD1. Material: PBMCs. This TCR derives from a woman aged 18-35 years in good health and CMV-seronegative. The CDR3 region has the DNA TGCAGCGGACGGGGAGACAGGGGAGGTAACACTGAAGCTTTCTTT. Translation gives CSGRGDRGGNTEAFF.